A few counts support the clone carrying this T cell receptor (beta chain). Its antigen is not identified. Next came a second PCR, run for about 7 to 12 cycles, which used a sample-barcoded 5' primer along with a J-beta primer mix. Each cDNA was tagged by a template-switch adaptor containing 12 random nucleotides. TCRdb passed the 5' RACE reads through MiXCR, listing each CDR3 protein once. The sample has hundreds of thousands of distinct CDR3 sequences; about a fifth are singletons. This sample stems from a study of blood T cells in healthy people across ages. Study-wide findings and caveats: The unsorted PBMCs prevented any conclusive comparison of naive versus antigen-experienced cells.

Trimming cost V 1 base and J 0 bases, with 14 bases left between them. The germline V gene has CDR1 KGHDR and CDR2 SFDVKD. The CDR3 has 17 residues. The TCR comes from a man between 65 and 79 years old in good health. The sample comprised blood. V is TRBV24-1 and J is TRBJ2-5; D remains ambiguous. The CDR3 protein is CATSDLSRTKYQETQYF. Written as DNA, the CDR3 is TGTGCCACCAGTGATTTATCCCGGACCAAATACCAAGAGACCCAGTACTTC.